These 28 T cell receptor beta chains were sequenced from one sample in a study of CD8 T cells in Susac syndrome. Random hexamers were used to reverse transcribe an amount of about 0.5 to 1 ug RNA. TCRdb called the immunoSEQ multiplex PCR reads again in MiXCR, with one record for every CDR3 protein. In the table there are approximately 200,000 distinct CDR3 sequences, under 97% of which are singletons. The sequenced sample consisted of CD4+ T cells from PBMCs. These receptors were taken from a human donor with multiple sclerosis.

J is TRBJ2-5 and V is TRBV29-1, with D unclear. This CDR3 contains 10 residues. The V gene lost 7 bases and the J gene lost 2 bases, with 5 bases spanning the gap. Germline V CDR1 and CDR2: SQVTM, ANQGSEA. CDR3 DNA: TGCAGCGCCCTACAAGAGACCCAGTACTTC. Protein sequence: CSALQETQYF.

V and J are TRBV13 and TRBJ1-1; D is uncertain. Per the germline V gene, CDR1 is PRHDT and CDR2 is FYEKMQ (reference sequence). Trimming removed 5 bases from V and 7 bases from J, with 17 bases in between. The CDR3 extends over 14 amino acids. The CDR3 sequence: CASSRGLSNGEAFF. Written as DNA, the CDR3 is TGTGCCAGCAGCAGAGGACTCTCAAACGGTGAAGCTTTCTTT.

The rearrangement uses TRBV18 and TRBJ1-5, with TRBD1 matching over 9 bases. The CDR3 runs to 14 residues. Germline CDR1 reads KGHSH; CDR2 reads LQKENI. After removal of 4 bases from V and 7 bases from J, the junction contained 5 bases not matched to a gene. The CDR3 DNA sequence: TGTGCCAGCTCACGGACAGGGGCTTGGCAGCCCCAGCATTTT. This encodes CASSRTGAWQPQHF. Filled out from reference TRBV18 and TRBJ1-5, the complete variable domain reads NAGVMQNPRHLVRRRGQEARLRCSPMKGHSHVYWYRQLPEEGLKFMVYLQKENIIDESGMPKERFSAEFPKEGPSILRIQQVVRGDSAAYFCASSRTGAWQPQHFGDGTRLSIL.

The chain combines TRBV7-2 with TRBJ2-7; 7 nucleotides line up with TRBD2. The CDR3 is 15 residues long. Trimming removed 6 bases from V and 4 bases from J; junction bases left unmatched: 12. Germline-derived CDR1 and CDR2 are SGHTA and FQGNSA. The CDR3 sequence: CASSPKRDPRYEQYF. As DNA, the CDR3 is TGTGCCAGCAGTCCAAAGCGGGACCCCAGGTACGAGCAGTACTTC.

This clonotype was counted a single time. The rearrangement joins TRBV28 to TRBJ2-1, with 7 bases aligning to TRBD2. V was clipped by 8 bases and J by 6 bases; unmatched bases: 10. The CDR3 extends over 14 amino acids. Germline V gene lookup returns CDR1 MDHEN and CDR2 SYDVKM. The CDR3 loop is CASGGRAHRNEQFF. CDR3 nucleotide sequence: TGTGCCAGCGGGGGGAGGGCCCACCGCAATGAGCAGTTCTTC. The full variable domain, in which reference TRBV28 and TRBJ2-1 provide the parts outside the CDR3, is DVKVTQSSRYLVKRTGEKVFLECVQDMDHENMFWYRQDPGLGLRLIYFSYDVKMKEKGDIPEGYSVSREKKERFSLILESASTNQTSMYLCASGGRAHRNEQFFGPGTRLTVL.

V usage is TRBV12-3 or TRBV12-4 and J usage is TRBJ2-1; 15 bases fit TRBD2. Trimming removed 6 bases from V and 0 bases from J; junction bases left unmatched: 6. The CDR3 is 18 amino acids. As DNA, the CDR3 is TGTGCCAGCAGGCTCAGGACTAGCGGGGGGGGCTCCTACAATGAGCAGTTCTTC. Translated, it gives CASRLRTSGGGSYNEQFF.

In its sample, this clonotype was seen a few times. The CDR3 region is CASSLQNEQFF. The CDR3 DNA sequence: TGTGCCAGCAGCTTACAGAATGAGCAGTTCTTC. The chain recombines TRBV7-6 with TRBJ2-1, with D unresolved. Trimming removed 2 bases from V and 7 bases from J, with 3 bases in between. The CDR3 is 11 residues long. Germline V gene sequence: CDR1 SGHVS, CDR2 FNYEAQ. The entire variable domain, with the rest obtained from reference TRBV7-6 and TRBJ2-1, is as follows: GAGVSQSPRYKVTKRGQDVALRCDPISGHVSLYWYRQALGQGPEFLTYFNYEAQQDKSGLPNDRFSAERPEGSISTLTIQRTEQRDSAMYRCASSLQNEQFFGPGTRLTVL.

V is TRBV12-3 or TRBV12-4 and J is TRBJ1-5; perhaps TRBD1 as D (5 bases). V shed 8 bases and J shed 3 bases, with 8 bases lying between them. This CDR3 has 12 amino acids. The CDR3 nucleotides read TGTGCCAGCCGACAGTACAATCAGCCCCAGCATTTT. It specifies CASRQYNQPQHF.

The rearrangement joins TRBV6-5 to TRBJ1-1; tentative D call: TRBD1 (6 bases). The ends were cut back, 10 bases at V and 11 bases at J, with 23 bases in the middle. The CDR3 extends over 13 amino acids. The germline V gene encodes CDR1 MNHEY and CDR2 SVGAGI. In DNA form, the CDR3 reads TGTGCCACCCTACCGCCAGGGGAGAAGAAGGCTTTCTTT. Its translation is CATLPPGEKKAFF.

This chain joins TRBV20-1 and TRBJ1-1, with a weak D call TRBD1 (5 bases). The V end was cut by 4 bases, the J end by 1 base, with 13 bases between. The CDR3 loop spans 14 amino acids. Germline CDR1 reads DFQATT; CDR2 reads SNEGSKA (reference sequence). CDR3 DNA sequence: TGCAGTGCTACCGGGACCCCCGGGAACACTGAAGCTTTCTTT. It translates to CSATGTPGNTEAFF.

The V call is TRBV28, the J call TRBJ2-7; 7 nucleotides match TRBD1. Germline-derived CDR1 and CDR2 are MDHEN and SYDVKM. The CDR3 spans 11 residues. The V and J ends lost 10 bases and 3 bases, in that order; junction bases with no gene match: 3. The CDR3 sequence is CATQGDYEQYF. CDR3 nucleotides: TGTGCCACGCAGGGGGACTACGAGCAGTACTTC.

The chain is built from TRBV29-1 and TRBJ2-1; D possibly corresponds to TRBD1 (6 bases). Trimming removed 4 bases at V and 7 bases at J, with 17 bases between. CDR3 length: 14 residues. The V gene's germline CDR1 is SQVTM and CDR2 ANQGSEA. The DNA for the CDR3 is TGCAGCGTTGTAGCAGGGGTGGTTTCTAATGAGCAGTTCTTC. Translating it yields CSVVAGVVSNEQFF.

The rearrangement uses TRBV11-2 and TRBJ1-2, with TRBD1 matching 7 bases. With V trimmed by 5 bases and J by 2 bases, 2 bases remained unmatched. This CDR3 is built from 13 residues. The germline V gene has CDR1 SGHAT and CDR2 FQNNGV. Written as DNA, the CDR3 is TGTGCCAGCAGCCTACAGGGGAACTATGGCTACACCTTC. Translating gives CASSLQGNYGYTF.

This chain connects TRBV15 to TRBJ1-6; weak D call: TRBD1 (6 bases). Trimming removed 1 base at V and 11 bases at J, with 15 bases between. The CDR3 spans 15 residues. Germline V gene data show CDR1 as LNHNV and CDR2 as YYDKDF (reference sequence). DNA of the CDR3: TGTGCCACCAGCAGAGGTGGGGGGGCTACAACACCCCTCCACTTT. Translation: CATSRGGGATTPLHF.

The genes are TRBV20-1 and TRBJ2-5; either TRBD1 or TRBD2 may supply D (5 bases each). V was clipped by 1 base and J by 4 bases, with 13 bases between them. The length of the CDR3 is 14 residues. Germline V CDR1 and CDR2: DFQATT, SNEGSKA (reference sequence). The chain's CDR3 is CSARVTPGPETQYF. The CDR3 region has the DNA TGCAGTGCTAGAGTTACCCCGGGGCCAGAGACCCAGTACTTC.

The V gene is TRBV10-3, the J gene TRBJ2-5, with 7 positions matching TRBD1. The ends lost 2 bases at V and 0 bases at J; junction bases unmatched: 6. Germline assignment: CDR1 ENHRY and CDR2 SYGVKD. This CDR3 region has 16 residues. The CDR3 reads CAISEGRGGNQETQYF. CDR3 coding DNA: TGTGCCATCAGTGAGGGTCGAGGGGGCAACCAAGAGACCCAGTACTTC.

The V gene is TRBV5-1, the J gene TRBJ1-4; possibly TRBD1 for D (6 bases). Germline V gene sequence: CDR1 SGHRS, CDR2 YFSETQ. This CDR3 contains 14 residues. V lost 2 bases and J lost 1, with 6 bases in between. This CDR3 is CASSLQGTNEKLFF. CDR3 nucleotides: TGCGCCAGCAGCTTACAGGGAACTAATGAAAAACTGTTTTTT.

This chain joins TRBV28 and TRBJ1-2; TRBD1 matches 7 bases. Unmatched junction bases numbered 1, after V lost 1 base and J lost 5 bases. Germline V lookup: CDR1 MDHEN, CDR2 SYDVKM. This CDR3 is built from 13 residues. CDR3 sequence: CASSLSGGYGYTF. In nucleotides, the CDR3 is TGTGCCAGCAGTTTATCAGGGGGTTATGGCTACACCTTC.

The chain carries TRBV2 and TRBJ1-2; D unresolved. Germline lookup yields CDR1 SNHLY and CDR2 FYNNEI. Deletions cut 2 bases from V and 0 bases from J, with 4 bases between. The CDR3 is made up of 13 amino acids. This chain's CDR3 is CASSERANYGYTF. The CDR3 region has the DNA TGTGCCAGCAGTGAAAGGGCTAACTATGGCTACACCTTC.

The gene calls are TRBV20-1 and TRBJ2-3, with 10 bases lining up with TRBD2. Germline assignment: CDR1 DFQATT and CDR2 SNEGSKA (reference sequence). This CDR3 is 14 amino acids long. V lost 6 bases and J lost 5; bases outside the gene matches: 8. This chain's CDR3 is CSAPSGGAKDTQYF. The CDR3 coding sequence is TGCAGTGCCCCCAGCGGGGGGGCAAAAGATACGCAGTATTTT.

This chain joins TRBV20-1 and TRBJ2-3, with D possibly TRBD2 on 6 matching bases. Trimming shortened V by 6 bases and J by 1 base, and 11 bases separated the two germline ends. Germline loops: CDR1 DFQATT, CDR2 SNEGSKA (reference sequence). The CDR3 extends over 13 amino acids. The chain's CDR3 is CSAGSGGTDTQYF. CDR3 nucleotides: TGCAGTGCGGGTTCGGGGGGCACAGATACGCAGTATTTT.

The chain joins TRBV18 to TRBJ2-7; 7 nucleotides align to TRBD1. The germline gives CDR1 KGHSH, CDR2 LQKENI. The V segment lost 3 bases and the J segment 6 bases; nucleotides outside the gene matches: 8. The length of the CDR3 is 14 residues. The CDR3 bases are TGTGCCAGCTCACCCCAGACAGGGATAATCGAGCAGTACTTC. Translating it yields CASSPQTGIIEQYF. The complete variable domain, with remaining parts taken from reference TRBV18 and TRBJ2-7, reads NAGVMQNPRHLVRRRGQEARLRCSPMKGHSHVYWYRQLPEEGLKFMVYLQKENIIDESGMPKERFSAEFPKEGPSILRIQQVVRGDSAAYFCASSPQTGIIEQYFGPGTRLTVT.

The chain uses TRBV9 and TRBJ1-1, with no clear D. The CDR3 covers 13 residues. The germline V gene has CDR1 SGDLS and CDR2 YYNGEE. Trimming removed 7 bases at V and 1 base at J, with 11 bases between. The chain's CDR3 is CASSSPENTEAFF. CDR3 sequence (DNA): TGTGCCAGCTCCAGTCCCGAGAACACTGAAGCTTTCTTT. Complete variable domain (other parts from reference TRBV9 and TRBJ1-1): DSGVTQTPKHLITATGQRVTLRCSPRSGDLSVYWYQQSLDQGLQFLIQYYNGEERAKGNILERFSAQQFPDLHSELNLSSLELGDSALYFCASSSPENTEAFFGQGTRLTVV.

CDR3 region: CASRTDRYGYTF. In DNA form, the CDR3 reads TGTGCCAGCAGAACGGACCGATATGGCTACACCTTC. The chain is built from TRBV6-2 or TRBV6-3 and TRBJ1-2; no reliable D call. CDR1 and CDR2 (germline): MNHEY, SVGEGT. V was cut by 6 bases and J by 5 bases, with 10 bases left in between. The CDR3 is 12 residues long.

The chain carries TRBV7-2 and TRBJ1-5; no clear D. Trimming took off 1 base at V and 0 bases at J, with 7 bases between the two ends. Germline V gene sequence: CDR1 SGHTA, CDR2 FQGNSA. The CDR3 covers 15 residues. CDR3 nucleotide sequence: TGTGCCAGCAGCTTAGGACTAAATAGCAATCAGCCCCAGCATTTT. Translating it yields CASSLGLNSNQPQHF.

The J gene is TRBJ1-2, the V gene TRBV29-1; D is possibly TRBD1 (5 bases). The CDR3 totals 12 residues. The V end lost 7 bases, the J end lost 3 bases, and 12 bases lay between the germline ends. Per germline, CDR1 SQVTM and CDR2 ANQGSEA. The CDR3 DNA follows: TGCAGCGGAGAAGGGGTAGACTATGGCTACACCTTC. The encoded protein is CSGEGVDYGYTF.

The V call is TRBV29-1, the J call TRBJ1-2; the match to TRBD1 covers 10 bases. The V and J ends lost 6 bases and 3 bases, in that order; junction bases with no gene match: 4. This CDR3 region has 13 residues. Germline CDR1 reads SQVTM; CDR2 reads ANQGSEA. Here the CDR3 DNA reads TGCAGCGTGAGACAGGGGGCGGACTATGGCTACACCTTC. Residues: CSVRQGADYGYTF. Using reference TRBV29-1 and TRBJ1-2 for the parts outside the CDR3, the full variable domain is SAVISQKPSRDICQRGTSLTIQCQVDSQVTMMFWYRQQPGQSLTLIATANQGSEATYESGFVIDKFPISRPNLTFSTLTVSNMSPEDSSIYLCSVRQGADYGYTFGSGTRLTVV.

This chain joins TRBV12-3 or TRBV12-4 and TRBJ1-6, with D unclear. The V end was cut by 2 bases, the J end by 8 bases, with 7 bases between. There are 13 residues in the CDR3. CDR3 in amino acids: CASSLLSDSPLHF. In DNA form, the CDR3 reads TGTGCCAGCAGTTTATTGTCTGATTCACCCCTCCACTTT.